The subject of this entry is one TCR beta chain. The CDR3 spans 15 residues. These data come from a study of CD8 T cells in Susac syndrome. Sequencing targeted TCR beta in T cells from blood (CD8+ and CD4+). TEMRA cells were enriched by FACS, while CD8+ and CD4+ T cells were obtained through a negative isolation that was performed magnetically. RNA amounts of about 0.45 to 1 ug underwent reverse transcription with random hexamers. An immunoSEQ multiplex PCR generated amplified TCR beta CDR3 products spanning 54 Vbeta and 13 Jbeta. Via MiXCR, TCRdb re-called the immunoSEQ multiplex PCR reads, giving one row per CDR3 protein. The sample has under 200,000 distinct CDR3 sequences; roughly 96% are singletons.

The clonotype comes from a human donor with multiple sclerosis. Sequencing was performed on CD8+ T cells from PBMCs. J is TRBJ2-3 and V is TRBV21-1; the D segment call TRBD1 is taken from the table without a DNA check. TRBV21-1 is listed as a pseudogene. CDR3 amino acids: CASSNGSPLTDTQYF. CDR3 sequence (DNA): TGTGCCAGCAGCAATGGTTCCCCCCTCACAGATACGCAGTATTTT.